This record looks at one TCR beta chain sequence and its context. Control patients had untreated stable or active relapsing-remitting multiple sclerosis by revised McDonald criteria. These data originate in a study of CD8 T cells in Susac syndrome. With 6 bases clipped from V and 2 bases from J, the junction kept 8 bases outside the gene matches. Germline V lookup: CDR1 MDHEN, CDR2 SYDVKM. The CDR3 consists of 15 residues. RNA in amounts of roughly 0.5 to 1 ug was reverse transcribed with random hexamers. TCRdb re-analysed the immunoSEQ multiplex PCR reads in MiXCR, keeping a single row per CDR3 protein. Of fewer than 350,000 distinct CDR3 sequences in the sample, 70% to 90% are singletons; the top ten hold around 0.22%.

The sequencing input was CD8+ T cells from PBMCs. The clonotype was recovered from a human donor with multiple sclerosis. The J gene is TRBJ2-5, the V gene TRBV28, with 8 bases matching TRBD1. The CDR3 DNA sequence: TGTGCCAGCAGCTTTCCGGGACAGGCACAAGAGACCCAGTACTTC. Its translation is CASSFPGQAQETQYF.